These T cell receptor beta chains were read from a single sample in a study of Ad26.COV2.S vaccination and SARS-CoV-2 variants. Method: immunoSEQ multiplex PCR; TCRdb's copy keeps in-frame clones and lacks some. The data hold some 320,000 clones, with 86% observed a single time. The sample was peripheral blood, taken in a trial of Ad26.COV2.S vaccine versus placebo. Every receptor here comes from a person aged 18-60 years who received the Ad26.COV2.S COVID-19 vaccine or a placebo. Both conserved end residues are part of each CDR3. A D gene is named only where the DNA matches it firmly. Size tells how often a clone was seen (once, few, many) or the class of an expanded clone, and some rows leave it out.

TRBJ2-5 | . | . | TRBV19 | TGTGCCAGTAGTACCAGGAGTGTTTCGGAGACCCAGTACTTC | CASSTRSVSETQYF
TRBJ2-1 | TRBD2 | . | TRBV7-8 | TGTGCCAGCAGCCAGCCTAGCGGGGGGGCCGGATATGAGCAGTTCTTC | CASSQPSGGAGYEQFF
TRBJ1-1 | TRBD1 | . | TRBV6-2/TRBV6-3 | TGTGCCAGCAGTCCGACAGGGTCCCACACTGAAGCTTTCTTT | CASSPTGSHTEAFF
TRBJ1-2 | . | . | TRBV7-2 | TGTGCCAGCAGCTTAGAGGCACGCTATGGCTACACCTTC | CASSLEARYGYTF
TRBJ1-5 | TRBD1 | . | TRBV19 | TGTGCCAGTAGTATGGACAGGGATAGCAATCAGCCCCAGCATTTT | CASSMDRDSNQPQHF
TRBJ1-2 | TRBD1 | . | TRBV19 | TGTGCCAGTAGTATCGGACAGGGCGACTATGGCTACACCTTC | CASSIGQGDYGYTF
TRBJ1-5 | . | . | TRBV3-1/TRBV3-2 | TGTGCCAGCAGCCAAGGTCCTGGGGCAGGTCAGCCCCAGCATTTT | CASSQGPGAGQPQHF
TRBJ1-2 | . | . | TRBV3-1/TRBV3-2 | TGTGCCAGCAGCCAAAGGTCGGGGGACTATGGCTACACCTTC | CASSQRSGDYGYTF
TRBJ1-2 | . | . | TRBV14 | TGTGCCAGCAGCCAAGATGTAGGCCCTCATGGCTACACCTTC | CASSQDVGPHGYTF
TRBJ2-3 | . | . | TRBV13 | TGTGCCAGCAGCACCCGACGTTCCCACATGGATACGCAGTATTTT | CASSTRRSHMDTQYF
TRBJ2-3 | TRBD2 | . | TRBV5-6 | TGTGCCAGCAGCCTAGAGCGGGGGGCTCGCACAGATACGCAGTATTTT | CASSLERGARTDTQYF
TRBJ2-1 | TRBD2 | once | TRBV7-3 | TGTGCCAGCAGCTTAAGCCCGACTAGCAGCGAGCAGTTCTTC | CASSLSPTSSEQFF
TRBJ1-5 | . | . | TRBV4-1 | TGCGCCAGCAGCCTCACGGGGAGCGGGGATCAGCCCCAGCATTTT | CASSLTGSGDQPQHF
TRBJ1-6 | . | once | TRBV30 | TGTGCCTGGAGTCCCTCACACGGTTCACCCCTCCACTTT | CAWSPSHGSPLHF
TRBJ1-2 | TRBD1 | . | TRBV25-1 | TGTGCCAGCAGTGACCCCACTACAGGGGCCTATGGCTACACCTTC | CASSDPTTGAYGYTF
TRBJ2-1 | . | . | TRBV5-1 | TGCGCCAGCACCAGTGGTTCGGGGGTTATTGAGCAGTTCTTC | CASTSGSGVIEQFF
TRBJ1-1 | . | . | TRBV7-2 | TGTGCCAGCAGCTTAGCGCAAGGGGCTGTCACTGAAGCTTTCTTT | CASSLAQGAVTEAFF
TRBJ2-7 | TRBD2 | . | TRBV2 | TGTGCCAGCGCTTGGCGGGGGGGCTCGTCCGAGCAGTACTTC | CASAWRGGSSEQYF
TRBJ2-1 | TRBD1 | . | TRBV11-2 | TGTGCCAGCAGCTTAGAGAGACAGGGGGGTGGAGATGAGCAGTTCTTC | CASSLERQGGGDEQFF
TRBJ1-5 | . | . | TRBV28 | TGTGCCAGCAGTTTATTAAGGGAACCAAAGGGCAATCAGCCCCAGCATTTT | CASSLLREPKGNQPQHF
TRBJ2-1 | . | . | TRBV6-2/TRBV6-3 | TGTGCCAGCAGTTACAGTTGGGTGGAGCGGGTAGGCTACAATGAGCAGTTCTTC | CASSYSWVERVGYNEQFF
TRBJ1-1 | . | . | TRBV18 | TGTGCCAGCTCACCCGGGGCGGGGCTCACTGAAGCTTTCTTT | CASSPGAGLTEAFF
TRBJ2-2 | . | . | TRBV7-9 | TGTGCCAGCAGCTTAGGTCAGGGTGACACCGGGGAGCTGTTTTTT | CASSLGQGDTGELFF
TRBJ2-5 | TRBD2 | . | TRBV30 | TGTGCCTGGAGCGGACTAGCGGGCGAGACCCAGTACTTC | CAWSGLAGETQYF
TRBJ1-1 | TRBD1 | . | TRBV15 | TGTGCCACCAGCGACAGGGGGTACACTGAAGCTTTCTTT | CATSDRGYTEAFF
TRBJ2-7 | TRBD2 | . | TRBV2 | TGTGCCAGCTTACGACTAGCTTACGCCTACGAGCAGTACTTC | CASLRLAYAYEQYF
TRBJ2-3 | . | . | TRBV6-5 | TGTGCCAGCAGCGGACGGACAAAGGGCACAGATACGCAGTATTTT | CASSGRTKGTDTQYF
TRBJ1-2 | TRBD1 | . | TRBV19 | TGTGCCAGTAGCCGTCGGGACAGGGCAAGGGGTGGCTACACCTTC | CASSRRDRARGGYTF
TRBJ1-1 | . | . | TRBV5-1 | TGCGCCAGCAGCTTAAGACAGGAGAACACTGAAGCTTTCTTT | CASSLRQENTEAFF
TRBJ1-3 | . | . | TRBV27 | TGTGCCAGCAGTTTATCCCCGACAGTCCCTGGAAACACCATATATTTT | CASSLSPTVPGNTIYF
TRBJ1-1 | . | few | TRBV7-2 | TGTGCCAGCAGCCCAGGGGAGTACACTGAAGCTTTCTTT | CASSPGEYTEAFF
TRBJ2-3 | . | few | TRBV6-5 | TGTGCCAGCAGGGAGACACCCCTTAGCACAGATACGCAGTATTTT | CASRETPLSTDTQYF
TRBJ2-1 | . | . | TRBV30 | TGTGCCTGGGGGGACGAGCAGTTCTTC | CAWGDEQFF
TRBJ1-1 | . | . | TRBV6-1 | TGTGCCAGCAGTGAATTCATAAGGAACACTGAAGCTTTCTTT | CASSEFIRNTEAFF
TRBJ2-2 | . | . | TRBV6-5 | TGTGCCAGCAGTTACTGGGGCTCAGGTGGCGGGGAGCTGTTTTTT | CASSYWGSGGGELFF
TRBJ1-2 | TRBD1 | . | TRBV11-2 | TGTGCCAGCAGCTTAGGGGACAGGGGGAAGGGGGATGGCTACACCTTC | CASSLGDRGKGDGYTF
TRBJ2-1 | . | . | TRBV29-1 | TGCAGCGTGGCAACCGGGACGTCGAATGAGCAGTTCTTC | CSVATGTSNEQFF
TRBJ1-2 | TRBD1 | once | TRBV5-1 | TGCGCCAGCAGCTCCTGGGAGGGGGCTAGTGGCTACACCTTC | CASSSWEGASGYTF
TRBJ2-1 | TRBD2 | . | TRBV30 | TGTGCCTGGAGTGTAGGCGGGGGGCCGGGGAATGAGCAGTTCTTC | CAWSVGGGPGNEQFF
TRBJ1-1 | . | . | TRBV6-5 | TGTGCCAGCAGTTTTACGGGGACGTCGGACACTGAAGCTTTCTTT | CASSFTGTSDTEAFF
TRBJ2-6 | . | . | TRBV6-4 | TGTGCCAGCAGTGACAACTCTGGGGCCAACGTCCTGACTTTC | CASSDNSGANVLTF
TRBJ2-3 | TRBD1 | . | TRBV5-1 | TGCGCCAGCAGCTACCAGACAGGGGTAGGTGTAGTTACGCAGTATTTT | CASSYQTGVGVVTQYF
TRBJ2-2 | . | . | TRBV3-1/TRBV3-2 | TGTGCCAGCACTTCTTACACCGGGGAGCTGTTTTTT | CASTSYTGELFF
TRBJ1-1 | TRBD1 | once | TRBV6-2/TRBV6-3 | TGTGCCAGCAGTTTCGGGACAGAAGCCTGGGCTTTCTTT | CASSFGTEAWAFF
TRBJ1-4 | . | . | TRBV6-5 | TGTGCCAGCAGTTACTCATCTGGGGACGGCGAAAAACTGTTTTTT | CASSYSSGDGEKLFF
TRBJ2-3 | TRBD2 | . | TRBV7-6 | TGTGCCAGCAGCTTATTAAAAGCGGGGGGCACAGATACGCAGTATTTT | CASSLLKAGGTDTQYF
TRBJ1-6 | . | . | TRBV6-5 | TGTGCCAGCAGTTACCAGTCAGAGGCTTATTCACCCCTCCACTTT | CASSYQSEAYSPLHF
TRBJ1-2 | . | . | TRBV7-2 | TGTGCCAGCAGCTTCACGGGCACTATTAACTATGGCTACACCTTC | CASSFTGTINYGYTF
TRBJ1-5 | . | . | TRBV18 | TGTGCCAGCTCACCACGCAGGGACGGTAATCAGCCCCAGCATTTT | CASSPRRDGNQPQHF
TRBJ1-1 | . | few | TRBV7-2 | TGTGCCAGCAGCTCCTCAAAGGGGACGGCACATAAAGCTTTCTTT | CASSSSKGTAHKAFF
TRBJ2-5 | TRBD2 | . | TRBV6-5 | TGTGCCAGCAGTTACTCGGGACTAGCGGGCCAAGAGACCCAGTACTTC | CASSYSGLAGQETQYF
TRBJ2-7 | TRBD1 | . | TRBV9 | TGTGCCAGCTCGGGGACAGCGAGCTCCTACGAGCAGTACTTC | CASSGTASSYEQYF
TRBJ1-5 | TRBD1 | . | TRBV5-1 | TGCGCCAGCAGCTCAGGGGGCCCAAATCAGCCCCAGCATTTT | CASSSGGPNQPQHF